The 2 T cell receptor beta chains below were found in one sample sequenced in a study of T cell responses to AZD1222 COVID-19 vaccine. The data were produced by immunoSEQ multiplex PCR, yet TCRdb's version contains in-frame clones alone and is incomplete. The profile covers about 140,000 clones, with about 90% appearing a single time and approximately 3.7% taken by the ten largest. This specimen consisted of peripheral blood, obtained 28 days after the second AZD1222 dose. The receptor set was obtained from an adult who received the AZD1222 COVID-19 vaccine.

This chain links TRBV3-1 (or the pseudogene TRBV3-2) with TRBJ2-1, with D perhaps matching TRBD1 (7 bases). CDR1 is LGHDT and CDR2 is YNNKEL in the germline V gene (reference sequence). The germline V and J ends were trimmed by 2 bases and 13 bases, with 18 bases remaining between them. The CDR3 sequence is 14 residues long. The DNA for the CDR3 is TGTGCCAGCAGCCAACTTGCAGGGGGGTCCAGCCAGTTCTTC. This sequence encodes CASSQLAGGSSQFF.

The chain recombines TRBV5-4 with TRBJ2-1; D is unclear. CDR1 SGHNT and CDR2 YYREEE come from the germline V gene (reference sequence). V was trimmed by 0 bases and J by 6 bases, leaving 10 bases between them. CDR3 size: 14 residues. The CDR3 spells CASSLAGGSNEQFF. The CDR3 coding sequence is TGTGCCAGCAGCTTGGCCGGCGGTAGCAATGAGCAGTTCTTC.